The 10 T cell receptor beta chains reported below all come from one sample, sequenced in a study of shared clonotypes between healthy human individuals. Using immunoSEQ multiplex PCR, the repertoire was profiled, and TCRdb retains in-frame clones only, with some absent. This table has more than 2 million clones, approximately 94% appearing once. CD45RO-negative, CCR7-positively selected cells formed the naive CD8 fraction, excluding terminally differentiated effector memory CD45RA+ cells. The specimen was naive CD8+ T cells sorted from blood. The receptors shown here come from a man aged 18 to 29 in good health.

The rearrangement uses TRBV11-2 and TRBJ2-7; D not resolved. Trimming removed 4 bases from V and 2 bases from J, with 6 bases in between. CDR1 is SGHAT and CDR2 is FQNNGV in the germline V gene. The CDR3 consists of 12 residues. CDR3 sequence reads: CASSSRTYEQYF. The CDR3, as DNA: TGTGCCAGCAGCTCTAGGACCTACGAGCAGTACTTC.

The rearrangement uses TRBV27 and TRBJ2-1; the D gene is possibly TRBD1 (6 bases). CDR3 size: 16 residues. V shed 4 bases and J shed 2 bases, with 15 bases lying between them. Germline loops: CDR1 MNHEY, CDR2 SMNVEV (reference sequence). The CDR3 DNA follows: TGTGCCAGCAGTTGGGCGGCAGGGGAGACCTACAATGAGCAGTTCTTC. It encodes CASSWAAGETYNEQFF.

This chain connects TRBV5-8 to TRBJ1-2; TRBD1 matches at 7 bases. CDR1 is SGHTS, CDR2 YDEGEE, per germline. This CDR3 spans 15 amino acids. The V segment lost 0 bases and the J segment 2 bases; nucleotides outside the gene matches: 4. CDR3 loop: CASSLVGTENYGYTF. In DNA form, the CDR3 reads TGTGCCAGCAGCTTGGTTGGGACAGAGAACTATGGCTACACCTTC.

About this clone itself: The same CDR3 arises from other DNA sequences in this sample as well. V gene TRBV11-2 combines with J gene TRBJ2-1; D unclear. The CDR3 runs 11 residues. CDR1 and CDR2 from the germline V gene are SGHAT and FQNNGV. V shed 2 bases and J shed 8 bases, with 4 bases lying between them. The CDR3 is CASSLSYEQFF. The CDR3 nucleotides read TGTGCCAGCAGCTTATCGTATGAGCAGTTCTTC.

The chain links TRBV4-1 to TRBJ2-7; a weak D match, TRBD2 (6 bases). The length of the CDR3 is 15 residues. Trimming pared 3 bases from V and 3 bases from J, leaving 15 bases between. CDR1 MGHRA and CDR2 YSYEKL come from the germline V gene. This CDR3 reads CASSHGGLADYEQYF. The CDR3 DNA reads TGCGCCAGCAGCCACGGGGGACTTGCCGACTACGAGCAGTACTTC.

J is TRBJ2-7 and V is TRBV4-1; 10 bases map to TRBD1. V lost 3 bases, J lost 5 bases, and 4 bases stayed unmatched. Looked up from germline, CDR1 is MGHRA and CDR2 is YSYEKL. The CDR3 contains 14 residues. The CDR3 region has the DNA TGCGCCAGCAGCCAGGAGACAGGGGGCGACGAGCAGTACTTC. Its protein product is CASSQETGGDEQYF.

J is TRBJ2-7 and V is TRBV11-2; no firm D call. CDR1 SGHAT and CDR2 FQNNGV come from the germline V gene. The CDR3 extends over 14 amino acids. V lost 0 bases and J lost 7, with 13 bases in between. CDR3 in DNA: TGTGCCAGCAGCTTAGATCAGGCAGCCCGGGAGCAGTACTTC. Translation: CASSLDQAAREQYF.

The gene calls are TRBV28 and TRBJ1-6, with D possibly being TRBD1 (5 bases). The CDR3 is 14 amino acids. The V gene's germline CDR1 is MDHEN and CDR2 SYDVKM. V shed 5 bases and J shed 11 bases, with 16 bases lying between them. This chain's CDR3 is CASSHRVEGPPLHF. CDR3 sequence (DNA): TGTGCCAGCAGTCACCGGGTCGAGGGGCCACCCCTCCACTTT. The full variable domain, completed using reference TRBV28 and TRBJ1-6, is DVKVTQSSRYLVKRTGEKVFLECVQDMDHENMFWYRQDPGLGLRLIYFSYDVKMKEKGDIPEGYSVSREKKERFSLILESASTNQTSMYLCASSHRVEGPPLHFGNGTRLTVT.

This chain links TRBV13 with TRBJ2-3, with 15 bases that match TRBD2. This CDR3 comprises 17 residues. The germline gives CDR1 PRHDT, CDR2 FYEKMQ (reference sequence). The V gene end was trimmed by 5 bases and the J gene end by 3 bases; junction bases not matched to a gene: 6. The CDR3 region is CASSPWTSGGATDTQYF. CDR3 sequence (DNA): TGTGCCAGCAGCCCCTGGACTAGCGGGGGGGCAACAGATACGCAGTATTTT.

The CDR3 loop reads CASSSGALAGEEQYF. CDR3 nucleotides: TGCGCCAGCAGCTCCGGGGCACTAGCGGGAGAAGAGCAGTACTTC. The chain employs TRBV5-1 and TRBJ2-7; TRBD2 matches 11 bases. The CDR3 consists of 15 residues. Germline-derived CDR1 and CDR2 are SGHRS and YFSETQ. With 3 bases clipped from V and 7 bases from J, the junction kept 9 bases outside the gene matches.